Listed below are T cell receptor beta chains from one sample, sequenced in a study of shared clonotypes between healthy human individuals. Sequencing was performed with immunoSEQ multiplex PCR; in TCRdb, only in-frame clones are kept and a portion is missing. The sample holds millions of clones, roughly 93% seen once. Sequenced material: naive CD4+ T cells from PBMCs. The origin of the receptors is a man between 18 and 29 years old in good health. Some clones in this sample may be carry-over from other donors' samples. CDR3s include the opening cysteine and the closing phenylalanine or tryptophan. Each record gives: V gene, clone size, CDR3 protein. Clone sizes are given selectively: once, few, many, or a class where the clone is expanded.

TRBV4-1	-	CASSQKRPGTSTDTQYF
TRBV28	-	CASSSTGRNTEAFF
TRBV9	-	CASTGQMNTEAFF
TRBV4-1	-	CASSQERFVPTQHF
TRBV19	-	CASRLNWDQRGGELFF
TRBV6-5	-	CASSYSHRVGTEAFF
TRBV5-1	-	CASSPGLAGGVGTGELFF
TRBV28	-	CASRHPGQGGETQYF
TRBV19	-	CASSILPGQGSLGYTF
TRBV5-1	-	CASSGQGANWNIQYF
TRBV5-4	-	CASSWETASTDTQYF
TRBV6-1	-	CASRRGTESNYGYTF
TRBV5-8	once	CASSEGGRSSGNTIYF
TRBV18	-	CASSLTTGEQFF